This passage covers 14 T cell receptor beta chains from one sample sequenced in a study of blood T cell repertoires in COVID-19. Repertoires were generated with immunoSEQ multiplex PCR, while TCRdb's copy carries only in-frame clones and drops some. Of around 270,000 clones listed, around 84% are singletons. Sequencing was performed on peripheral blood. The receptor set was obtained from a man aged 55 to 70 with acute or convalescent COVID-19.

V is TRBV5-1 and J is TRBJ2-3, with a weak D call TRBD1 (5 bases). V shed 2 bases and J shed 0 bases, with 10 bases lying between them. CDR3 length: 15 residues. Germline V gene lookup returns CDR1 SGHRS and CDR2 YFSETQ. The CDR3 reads CASSFRTSSTDTQYF. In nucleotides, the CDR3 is TGCGCCAGCAGCTTCCGGACATCCAGCACAGATACGCAGTATTTT.

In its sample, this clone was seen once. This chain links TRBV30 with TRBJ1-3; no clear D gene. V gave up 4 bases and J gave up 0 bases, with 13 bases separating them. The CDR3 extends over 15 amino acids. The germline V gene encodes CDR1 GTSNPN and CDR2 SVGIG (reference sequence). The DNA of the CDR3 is TGTGCCTGGACTCCAGACACAAGCTCTGGAAACACCATATATTTT. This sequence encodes CAWTPDTSSGNTIYF.

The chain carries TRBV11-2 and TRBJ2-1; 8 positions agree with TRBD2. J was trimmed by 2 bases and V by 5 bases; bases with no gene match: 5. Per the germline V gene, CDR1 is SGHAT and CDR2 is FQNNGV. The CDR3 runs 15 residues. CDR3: CASSRSGRPYNEQFF. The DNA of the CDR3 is TGTGCCAGCAGCCGCAGCGGGAGACCCTACAATGAGCAGTTCTTC.

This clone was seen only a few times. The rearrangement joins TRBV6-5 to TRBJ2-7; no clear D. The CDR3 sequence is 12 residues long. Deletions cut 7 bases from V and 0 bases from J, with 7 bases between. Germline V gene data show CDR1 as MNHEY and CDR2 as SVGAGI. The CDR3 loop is CASKTTSYEQYF. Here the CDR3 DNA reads TGTGCCAGCAAAACAACCTCCTACGAGCAGTACTTC.

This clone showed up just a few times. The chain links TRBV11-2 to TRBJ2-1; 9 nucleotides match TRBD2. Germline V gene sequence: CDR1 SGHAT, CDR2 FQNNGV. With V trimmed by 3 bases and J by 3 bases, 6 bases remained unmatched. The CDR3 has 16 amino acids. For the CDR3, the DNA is TGTGCCAGCAGCTTCGGCGGACTAGCGCTCTACAATGAGCAGTTCTTC. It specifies CASSFGGLALYNEQFF. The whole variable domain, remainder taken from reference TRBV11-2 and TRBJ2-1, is EAGVAQSPRYKIIEKRQSVAFWCNPISGHATLYWYQQILGQGPKLLIQFQNNGVVDDSQLPKDRFSAERLKGVDSTLKIQPAKLEDSAVYLCASSFGGLALYNEQFFGPGTRLTVL.

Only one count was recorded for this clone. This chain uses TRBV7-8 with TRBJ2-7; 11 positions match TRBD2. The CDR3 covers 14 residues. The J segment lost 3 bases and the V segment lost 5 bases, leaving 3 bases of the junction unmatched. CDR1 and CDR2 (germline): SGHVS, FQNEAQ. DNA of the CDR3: TGTGCCAGCAGCGTCACTAGCGGGAGCTACGAGCAGTACTTC. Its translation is CASSVTSGSYEQYF.

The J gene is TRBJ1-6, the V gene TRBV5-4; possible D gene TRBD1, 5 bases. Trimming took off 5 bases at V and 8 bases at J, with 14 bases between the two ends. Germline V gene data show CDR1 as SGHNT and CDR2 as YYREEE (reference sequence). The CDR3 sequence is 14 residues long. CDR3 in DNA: TGTGCCAGCAGTCTCCTGGGGGGGGATTCACCCCTCCACTTT. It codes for CASSLLGGDSPLHF. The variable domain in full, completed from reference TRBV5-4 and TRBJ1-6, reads ETGVTQSPTHLIKTRGQQVTLRCSSQSGHNTVSWYQQALGQGPQFIFQYYREEENGRGNFPPRFSGLQFPNYSSELNVNALELDDSALYLCASSLLGGDSPLHFGNGTRLTVT.

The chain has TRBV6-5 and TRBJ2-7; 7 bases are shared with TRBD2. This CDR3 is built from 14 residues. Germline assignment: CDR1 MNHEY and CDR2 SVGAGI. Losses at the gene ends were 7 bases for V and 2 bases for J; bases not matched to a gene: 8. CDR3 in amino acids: CASTPPGGTYEQYF. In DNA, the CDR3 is TGTGCCAGCACCCCACCCGGGGGGACCTACGAGCAGTACTTC.

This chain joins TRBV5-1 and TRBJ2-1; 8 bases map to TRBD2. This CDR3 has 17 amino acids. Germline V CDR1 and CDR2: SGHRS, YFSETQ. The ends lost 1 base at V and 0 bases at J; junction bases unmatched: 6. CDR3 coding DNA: TGCGCCAGCAGCTTGCGGGGGGGGACTGCCTCCTACAATGAGCAGTTCTTC. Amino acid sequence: CASSLRGGTASYNEQFF. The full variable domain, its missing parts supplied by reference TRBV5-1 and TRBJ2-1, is KAGVTQTPRYLIKTRGQQVTLSCSPISGHRSVSWYQQTPGQGLQFLFEYFSETQRNKGNFPGRFSGRQFSNSRSEMNVSTLELGDSALYLCASSLRGGTASYNEQFFGPGTRLTVL.

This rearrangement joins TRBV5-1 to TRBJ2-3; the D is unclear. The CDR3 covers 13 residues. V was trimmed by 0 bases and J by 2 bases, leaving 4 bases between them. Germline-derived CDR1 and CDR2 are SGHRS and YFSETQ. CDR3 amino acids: CASSLAVTDTQYF. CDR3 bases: TGCGCCAGCAGCTTGGCCGTCACAGATACGCAGTATTTT. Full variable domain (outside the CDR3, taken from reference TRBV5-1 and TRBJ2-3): KAGVTQTPRYLIKTRGQQVTLSCSPISGHRSVSWYQQTPGQGLQFLFEYFSETQRNKGNFPGRFSGRQFSNSRSEMNVSTLELGDSALYLCASSLAVTDTQYFGPGTRLTVL.

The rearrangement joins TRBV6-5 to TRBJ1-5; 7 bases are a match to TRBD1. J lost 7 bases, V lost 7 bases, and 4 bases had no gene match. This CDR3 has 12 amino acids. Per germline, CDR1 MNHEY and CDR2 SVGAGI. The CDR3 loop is CASITGEQPQHF. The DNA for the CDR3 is TGTGCCAGCATCACAGGGGAACAGCCCCAGCATTTT.

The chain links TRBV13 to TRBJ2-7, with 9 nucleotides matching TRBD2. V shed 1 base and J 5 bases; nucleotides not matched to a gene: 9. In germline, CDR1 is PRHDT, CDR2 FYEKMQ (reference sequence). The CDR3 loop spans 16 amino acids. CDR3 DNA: TGTGCCAGCAGCTTAGTTGGGGCGGGAGGGCCTCACGAGCAGTACTTC. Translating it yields CASSLVGAGGPHEQYF.

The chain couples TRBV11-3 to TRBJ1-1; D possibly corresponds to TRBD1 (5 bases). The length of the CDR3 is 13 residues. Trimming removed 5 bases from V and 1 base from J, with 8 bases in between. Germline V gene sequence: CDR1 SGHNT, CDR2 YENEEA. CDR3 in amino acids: CASSPQGNTEAFF. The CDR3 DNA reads TGTGCCAGCAGCCCCCAGGGGAACACTGAAGCTTTCTTT.

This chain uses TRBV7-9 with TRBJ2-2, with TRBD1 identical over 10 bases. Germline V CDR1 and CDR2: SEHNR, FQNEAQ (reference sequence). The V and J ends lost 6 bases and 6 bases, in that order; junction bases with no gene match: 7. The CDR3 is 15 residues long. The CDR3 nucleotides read TGTGCCAGCAGGAAAAGGACAGGGGGTCCCGGGGAGCTGTTTTTT. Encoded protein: CASRKRTGGPGELFF.